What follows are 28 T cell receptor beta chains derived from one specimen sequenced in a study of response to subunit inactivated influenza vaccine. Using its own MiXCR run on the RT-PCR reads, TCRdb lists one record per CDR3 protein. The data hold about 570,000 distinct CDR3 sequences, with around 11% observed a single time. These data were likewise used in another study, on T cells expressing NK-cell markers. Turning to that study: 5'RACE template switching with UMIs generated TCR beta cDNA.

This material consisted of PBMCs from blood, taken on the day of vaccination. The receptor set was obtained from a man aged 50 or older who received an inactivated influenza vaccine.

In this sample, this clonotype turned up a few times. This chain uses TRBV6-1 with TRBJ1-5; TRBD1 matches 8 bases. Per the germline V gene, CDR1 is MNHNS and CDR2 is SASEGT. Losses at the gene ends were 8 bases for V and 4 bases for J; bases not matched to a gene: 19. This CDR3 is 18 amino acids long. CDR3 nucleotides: TGTGCCAGCGCGATACTTCAGGGGACAGGTGTGATAAATCAGCCCCAGCATTTT. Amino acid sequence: CASAILQGTGVINQPQHF.

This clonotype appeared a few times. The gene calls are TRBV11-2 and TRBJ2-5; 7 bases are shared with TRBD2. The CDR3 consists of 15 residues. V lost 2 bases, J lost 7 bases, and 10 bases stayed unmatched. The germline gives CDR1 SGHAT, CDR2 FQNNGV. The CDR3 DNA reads TGTGCCAGCAGCTTAATGTTCGGCGGGGGTGGGACCCAGTACTTC. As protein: CASSLMFGGGGTQYF.

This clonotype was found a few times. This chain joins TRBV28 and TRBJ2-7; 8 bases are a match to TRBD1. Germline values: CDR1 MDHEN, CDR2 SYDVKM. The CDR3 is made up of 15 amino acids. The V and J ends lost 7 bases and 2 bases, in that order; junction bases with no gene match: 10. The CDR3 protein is CASTHGQGNAYEQYF. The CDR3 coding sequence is TGTGCCAGCACCCATGGACAGGGTAATGCCTACGAGCAGTACTTC. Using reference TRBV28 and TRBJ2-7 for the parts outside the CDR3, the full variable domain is DVKVTQSSRYLVKRTGEKVFLECVQDMDHENMFWYRQDPGLGLRLIYFSYDVKMKEKGDIPEGYSVSREKKERFSLILESASTNQTSMYLCASTHGQGNAYEQYFGPGTRLTVT.

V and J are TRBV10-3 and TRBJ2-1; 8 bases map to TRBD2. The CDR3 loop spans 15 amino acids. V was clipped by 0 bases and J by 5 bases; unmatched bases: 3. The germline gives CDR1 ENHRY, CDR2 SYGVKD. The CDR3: CAISESGTRNNEQFF. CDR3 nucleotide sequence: TGTGCCATCAGTGAGTCGGGGACTAGGAACAATGAGCAGTTCTTC.

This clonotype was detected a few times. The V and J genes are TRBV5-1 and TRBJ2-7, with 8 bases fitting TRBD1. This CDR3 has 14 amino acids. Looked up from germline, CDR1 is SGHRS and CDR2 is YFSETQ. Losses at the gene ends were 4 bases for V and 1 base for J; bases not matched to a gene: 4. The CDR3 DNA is TGCGCCAGCAGCAACAGGGGGAATTCCTACGAGCAGTACTTC. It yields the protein CASSNRGNSYEQYF.

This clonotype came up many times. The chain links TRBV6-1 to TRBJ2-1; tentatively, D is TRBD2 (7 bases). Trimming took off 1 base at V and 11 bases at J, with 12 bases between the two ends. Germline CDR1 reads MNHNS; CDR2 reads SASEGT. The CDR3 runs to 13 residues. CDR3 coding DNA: TGTGCCAGCAGTGAAGGGGAGGGGACAAAGCAGTTCTTC. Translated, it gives CASSEGEGTKQFF.

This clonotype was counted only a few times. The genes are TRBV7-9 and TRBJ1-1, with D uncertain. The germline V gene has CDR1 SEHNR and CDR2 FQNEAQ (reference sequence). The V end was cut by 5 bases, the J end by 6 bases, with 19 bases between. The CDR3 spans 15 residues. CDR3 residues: CASSRARSQSSEAFF. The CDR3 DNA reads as TGTGCCAGCAGCCGAGCCCGGAGTCAGTCATCTGAAGCTTTCTTT.

CDR3 sequence: CASSQATGDFHSYEQYF. The CDR3 bases are TGTGCCAGCAGCCAAGCGACAGGGGATTTTCACTCCTACGAGCAGTACTTC. V gene TRBV4-2 combines with J gene TRBJ2-7, with 8 positions matching TRBD1. The J segment lost 0 bases and the V segment lost 1 base, leaving 8 bases of the junction unmatched. The CDR3 loop spans 17 amino acids. Looked up from germline, CDR1 is LGHNA and CDR2 is YNFKEQ.

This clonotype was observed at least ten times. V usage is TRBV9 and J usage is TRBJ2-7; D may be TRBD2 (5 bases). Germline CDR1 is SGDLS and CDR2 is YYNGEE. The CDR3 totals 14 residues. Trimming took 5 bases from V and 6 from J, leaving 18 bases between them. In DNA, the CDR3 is TGTGCCAGCAGTGCATTCCTGGGCAGCGGCGAGCAGTACTTC. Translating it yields CASSAFLGSGEQYF.

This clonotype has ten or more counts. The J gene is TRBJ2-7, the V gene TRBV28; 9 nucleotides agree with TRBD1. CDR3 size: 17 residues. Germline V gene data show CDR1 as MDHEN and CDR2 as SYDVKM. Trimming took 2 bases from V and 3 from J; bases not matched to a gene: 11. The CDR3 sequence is CASSLGPRDRVNYEQYF. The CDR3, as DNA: TGTGCCAGCAGTTTAGGCCCCCGGGACAGGGTAAACTACGAGCAGTACTTC.

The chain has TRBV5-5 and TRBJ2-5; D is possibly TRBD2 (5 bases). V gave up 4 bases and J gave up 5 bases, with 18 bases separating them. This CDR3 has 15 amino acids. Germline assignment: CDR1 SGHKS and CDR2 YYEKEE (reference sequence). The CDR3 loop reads CASSVAPRSGETQYF. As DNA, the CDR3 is TGTGCCAGCAGCGTAGCGCCTCGTTCGGGGGAGACCCAGTACTTC.

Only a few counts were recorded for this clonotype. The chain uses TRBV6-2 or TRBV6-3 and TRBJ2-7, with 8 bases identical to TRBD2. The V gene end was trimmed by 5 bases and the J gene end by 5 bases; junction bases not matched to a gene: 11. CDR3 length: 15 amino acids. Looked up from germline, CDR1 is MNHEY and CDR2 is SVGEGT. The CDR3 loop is CASSLRSGSGHEQYF. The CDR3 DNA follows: TGTGCCAGCAGTCTTCGGAGCGGGAGTGGCCACGAGCAGTACTTC.

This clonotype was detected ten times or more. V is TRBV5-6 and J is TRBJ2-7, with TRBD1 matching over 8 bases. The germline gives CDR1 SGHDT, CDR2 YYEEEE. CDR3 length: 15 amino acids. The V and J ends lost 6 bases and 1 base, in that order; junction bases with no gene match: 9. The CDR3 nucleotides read TGTGCCAGCACTACCCCGGGACAGGAATCCTACGAGCAGTACTTC. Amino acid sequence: CASTTPGQESYEQYF.

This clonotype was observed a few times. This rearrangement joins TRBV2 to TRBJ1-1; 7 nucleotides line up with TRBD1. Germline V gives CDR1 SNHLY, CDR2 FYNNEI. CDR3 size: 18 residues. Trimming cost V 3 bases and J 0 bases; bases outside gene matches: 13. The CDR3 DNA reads TGTGCCAGCAGTGATCCCATGACAGGGAGGAGTTTGAACACTGAAGCTTTCTTT. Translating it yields CASSDPMTGRSLNTEAFF.

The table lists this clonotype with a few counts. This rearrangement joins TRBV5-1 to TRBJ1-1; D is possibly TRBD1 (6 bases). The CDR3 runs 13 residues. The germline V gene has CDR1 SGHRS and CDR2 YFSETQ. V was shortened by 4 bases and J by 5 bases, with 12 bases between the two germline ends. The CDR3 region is CASSVDSRTEAFF. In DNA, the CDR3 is TGCGCCAGCAGCGTGGACAGTCGGACTGAAGCTTTCTTT.

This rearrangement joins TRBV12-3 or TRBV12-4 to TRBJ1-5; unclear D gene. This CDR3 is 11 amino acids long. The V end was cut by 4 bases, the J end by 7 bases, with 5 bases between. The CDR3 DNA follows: TGTGCCAGCAGTTGGGAGCAGCCCCAGCATTTT. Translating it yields CASSWEQPQHF.

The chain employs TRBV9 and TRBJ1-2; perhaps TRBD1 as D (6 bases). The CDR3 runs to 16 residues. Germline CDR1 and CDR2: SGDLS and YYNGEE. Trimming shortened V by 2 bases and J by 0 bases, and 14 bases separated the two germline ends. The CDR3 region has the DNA TGTGCCAGCAGCGTTACCCACGGGACAACTAACTATGGCTACACCTTC. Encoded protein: CASSVTHGTTNYGYTF.

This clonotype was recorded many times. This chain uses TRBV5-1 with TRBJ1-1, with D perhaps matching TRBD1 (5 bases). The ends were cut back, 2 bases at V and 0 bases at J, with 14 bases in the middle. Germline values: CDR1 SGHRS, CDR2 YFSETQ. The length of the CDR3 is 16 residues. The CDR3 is CASSFGGGLMNTEAFF. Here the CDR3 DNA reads TGCGCCAGCAGCTTCGGCGGGGGACTCATGAACACTGAAGCTTTCTTT.

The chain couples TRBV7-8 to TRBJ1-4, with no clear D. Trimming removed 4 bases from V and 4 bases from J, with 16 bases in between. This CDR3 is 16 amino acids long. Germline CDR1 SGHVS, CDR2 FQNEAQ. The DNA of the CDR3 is TGTGCCAGCAGCTCCGAGGTTCCGGGGTTTAATGAAAAACTGTTTTTT. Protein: CASSSEVPGFNEKLFF.

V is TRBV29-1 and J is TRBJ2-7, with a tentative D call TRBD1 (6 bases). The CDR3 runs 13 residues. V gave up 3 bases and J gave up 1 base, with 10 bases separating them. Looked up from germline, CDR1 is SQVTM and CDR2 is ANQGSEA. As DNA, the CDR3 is TGCAGCGTTGAGCTGGACAGTTCCTACGAGCAGTACTTC. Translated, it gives CSVELDSSYEQYF.

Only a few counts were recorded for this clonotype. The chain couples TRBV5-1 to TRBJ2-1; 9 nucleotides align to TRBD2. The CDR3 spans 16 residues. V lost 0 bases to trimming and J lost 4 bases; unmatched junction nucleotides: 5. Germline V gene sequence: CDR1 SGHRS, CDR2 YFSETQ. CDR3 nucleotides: TGCGCCAGCAGCTTGGTGGCGGGGGGGAATTACAATGAGCAGTTCTTC. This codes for CASSLVAGGNYNEQFF.

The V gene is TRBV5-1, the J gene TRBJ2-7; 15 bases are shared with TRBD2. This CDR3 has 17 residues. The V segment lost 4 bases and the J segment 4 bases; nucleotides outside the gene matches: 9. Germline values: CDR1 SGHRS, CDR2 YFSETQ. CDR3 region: CASSPGLAGGLGYEQYF. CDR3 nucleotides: TGCGCCAGCAGCCCTGGACTAGCGGGAGGGTTAGGTTACGAGCAGTACTTC.

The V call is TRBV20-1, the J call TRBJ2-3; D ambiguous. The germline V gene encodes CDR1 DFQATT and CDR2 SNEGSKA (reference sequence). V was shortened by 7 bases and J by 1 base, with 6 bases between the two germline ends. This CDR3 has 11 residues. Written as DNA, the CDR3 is TGCAGTGAAGGTGGCACAGATACGCAGTATTTT. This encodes CSEGGTDTQYF.

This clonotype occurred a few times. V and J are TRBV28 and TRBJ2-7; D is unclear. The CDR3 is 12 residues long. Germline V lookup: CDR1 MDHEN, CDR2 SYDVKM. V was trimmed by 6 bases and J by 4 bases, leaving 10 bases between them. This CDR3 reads CASSRLIYEQYF. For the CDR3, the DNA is TGTGCCAGCAGCCGACTTATATACGAGCAGTACTTC.

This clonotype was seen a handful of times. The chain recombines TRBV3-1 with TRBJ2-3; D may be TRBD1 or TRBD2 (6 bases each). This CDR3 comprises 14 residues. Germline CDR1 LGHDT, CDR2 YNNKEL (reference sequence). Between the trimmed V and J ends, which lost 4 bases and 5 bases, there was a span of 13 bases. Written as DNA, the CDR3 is TGTGCCAGCAGCCGGGGGGCCGGGATAGATACGCAGTATTTT. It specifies CASSRGAGIDTQYF.

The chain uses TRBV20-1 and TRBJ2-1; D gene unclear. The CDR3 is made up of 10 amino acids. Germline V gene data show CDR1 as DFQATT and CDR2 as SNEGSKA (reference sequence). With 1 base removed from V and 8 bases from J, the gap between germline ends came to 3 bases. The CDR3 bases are TGCAGTGCTAGAGCGGATGAGCAGTTCTTC. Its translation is CSARADEQFF.

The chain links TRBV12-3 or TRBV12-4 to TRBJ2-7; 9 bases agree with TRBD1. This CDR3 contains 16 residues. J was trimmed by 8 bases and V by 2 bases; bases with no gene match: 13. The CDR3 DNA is TGTGCCAGCAGTTTACCCGGGACAGGGCGTCTTGCCCAGCAGTACTTC. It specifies CASSLPGTGRLAQQYF.

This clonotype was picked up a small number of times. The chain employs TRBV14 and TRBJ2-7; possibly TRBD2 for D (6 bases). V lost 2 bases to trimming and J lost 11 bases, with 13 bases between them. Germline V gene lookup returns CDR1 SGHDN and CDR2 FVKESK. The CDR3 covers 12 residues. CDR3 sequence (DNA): TGTGCCAGCAGCCAATTTGGCGGAGGGGAGTACTTC. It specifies CASSQFGGGEYF.